The following is a T cell receptor beta chain sequence with its context. This record comes from a study of T cells after yellow fever vaccination. MiXCR, run by TCRdb on the 5' RACE reads, gives a single entry per CDR3 protein. The sample includes about 500,000 distinct CDR3 sequences, roughly 17% of them seen just once. The CDR3 consists of 15 residues. CDR1 and CDR2 from the germline V gene are SEHNR and FQNEAQ (reference sequence). V was clipped by 5 bases and J by 1 base, with 13 bases between them. The specimen comprised PBMCs, sampled 5 days after the first yellow fever vaccination. The chain is built from TRBV7-9 and TRBJ2-3; D uncertain. This TCR derives from a young man who received the YFV17D yellow fever vaccine. The CDR3 DNA follows: TGTGCCAGCAGCGTGACTGCTGGGGGCACAGATACGCAGTATTTT. This encodes CASSVTAGGTDTQYF.